Following are 5 T cell receptor beta chains from one sample sequenced in a study of OX40 agonist ivuxolimab in advanced cancers. The data were produced by immunoSEQ multiplex PCR, yet TCRdb's version contains in-frame clones alone and is incomplete. The table lists some 87,000 clones, about 93% of them singletons. The source material was CD4+ or CD8+ T cells sorted from blood, sampled in a trial of the OX40 agonist ivuxolimab. These receptors all come from an adult with an advanced solid tumor such as melanoma, head and neck, liver or kidney cancer.

The chain's CDR3 is CASTGPSSRGLSETQYF. As DNA, the CDR3 is TGTGCCAGCACAGGTCCCTCCTCCAGGGGGTTATCAGAGACCCAGTACTTC. The chain couples TRBV28 to TRBJ2-5; 7 bases line up with TRBD1. J was trimmed by 4 bases and V by 7 bases; bases with no gene match: 18. This CDR3 comprises 17 residues. CDR1 MDHEN and CDR2 SYDVKM come from the germline V gene.

The V gene is TRBV5-1, the J gene TRBJ1-5, with D possibly matching TRBD1 (5 bases). V shed 0 bases and J shed 7 bases, with 8 bases lying between them. CDR3 length: 13 amino acids. The germline V gene has CDR1 SGHRS and CDR2 YFSETQ. The CDR3 is CASSLVRDQPQHF. CDR3 DNA: TGCGCCAGCAGCTTGGTCAGGGACCAGCCCCAGCATTTT.

The rearrangement uses TRBV6-1 and TRBJ1-5; TRBD1 agrees at 9 bases. The CDR3 loop spans 13 amino acids. Looked up from germline, CDR1 is MNHNS and CDR2 is SASEGT. V trimming: 7 bases; J trimming: 5 bases; junction bases outside the gene matches: 3. Here the CDR3 reads CASNWDRDQPQHF. The CDR3 DNA reads TGTGCCAGCAACTGGGACAGGGATCAGCCCCAGCATTTT.

This chain joins TRBV6-6 and TRBJ2-7; TRBD2 agrees at 8 bases. CDR3 length: 16 residues. Germline CDR1 reads MNHNY; CDR2 reads SVGAGI (reference sequence). V dropped 3 bases and J dropped 2; count of bases not matched to a gene: 9. The CDR3 loop is CASSYLEAGAAYEQYF. CDR3 DNA: TGTGCCAGCAGTTATTTAGAAGCGGGGGCAGCCTACGAGCAGTACTTC.

The chain uses TRBV6-5 and TRBJ1-2; D call uncertain. Germline V gene data show CDR1 as MNHEY and CDR2 as SVGAGI. This CDR3 region has 13 residues. The V end was cut by 6 bases, the J end by 5 bases, with 13 bases between. CDR3 region: CASRPILGYGYTF. In DNA form, the CDR3 reads TGTGCCAGCAGACCGATCCTAGGGTATGGCTACACCTTC.